A selection of T cell receptor beta chains follows, all from one sample in a study of CD8 T cells in Susac syndrome. TCRdb reprocessed the immunoSEQ multiplex PCR reads via MiXCR and lists one record per CDR3 protein. The sample shows about 140,000 distinct CDR3 sequences, around 95% of them seen only once. Input material: CD4+ T cells from PBMCs. The receptors were sampled from a human donor with multiple sclerosis. CDR3s include the opening cysteine and the closing phenylalanine or tryptophan. D genes are given only for firm matches. Not every row has a clone size; where given, it reads once, few, many or a size class.

D	size	V	J	CDR3	DNA
-	-	TRBV20-1	TRBJ1-2	CSAGGDNYGYTF	TGCAGTGCTGGGGGCGATAACTATGGCTACACCTTC
TRBD2	-	TRBV12-3/TRBV12-4	TRBJ2-1	CASSHSGGEQFF	TGTGCCAGCAGCCATAGCGGGGGTGAGCAGTTCTTC
-	-	TRBV6-6	TRBJ2-7	CASGVGGPLYEQYF	TGTGCCAGCGGGGTGGGCGGGCCCCTCTACGAGCAGTACTTC
-	-	TRBV7-9	TRBJ2-7	CASSFAAENYEQYF	TGTGCCAGCAGCTTTGCGGCAGAGAATTACGAGCAGTACTTC
-	-	TRBV9	TRBJ2-2	CASSVGGTPITGELFF	TGTGCCAGCAGCGTAGGCGGGACACCTATCACCGGGGAGCTGTTTTTT
-	-	TRBV2	TRBJ1-4	CATGFRGANEKLFF	TGTGCCACCGGATTTCGTGGGGCTAATGAAAAACTGTTTTTT
TRBD2	-	TRBV3-1	TRBJ2-1	CASSQDQRGSEDEQFF	TGTGCCAGCAGCCAAGACCAGCGGGGGAGTGAAGATGAGCAGTTCTTC
-	-	TRBV20-1	TRBJ2-4	CSARDTPERYF	TGCAGTGCTAGAGATACCCCTGAGCGGTACTTC
TRBD1	-	TRBV6-5	TRBJ2-7	CASRAGTGGSYEQYF	TGTGCCAGCAGGGCCGGGACAGGGGGCTCCTACGAGCAGTACTTC
-	-	TRBV18	TRBJ2-5	CAGGAQNQETQYF	TGTGCCGGGGGCGCCCAGAACCAAGAGACCCAGTACTTC
-	-	TRBV28	TRBJ1-4	CASSWRGRDEKLFF	TGTGCCAGCAGTTGGAGAGGAAGGGATGAAAAACTGTTTTTT
-	-	TRBV18	TRBJ2-1	CASSPLQGNNEQFF	TGTGCCAGCTCACCACTGCAGGGCAACAATGAGCAGTTCTTC
-	-	TRBV7-3	TRBJ2-2	CASSLMDRNTGELFF	TGTGCCAGCAGCTTAATGGACAGGAACACCGGGGAGCTGTTTTTT
-	-	TRBV24-1	TRBJ1-5	CATSEGNQPQHF	TGTGCCACCAGTGAAGGCAATCAGCCCCAGCATTTT
TRBD2	-	TRBV29-1	TRBJ2-7	CSARAGRVEQYF	TGCAGCGCCCGGGCCGGGAGGGTCGAGCAGTACTTC
-	-	TRBV6-6	TRBJ2-5	CASSLTTGRPTQYF	TGTGCCAGCAGCCTTACTACAGGGCGCCCCACCCAGTACTTC
-	once	TRBV20-1	TRBJ2-7	CSAQRGGYSYEQYF	TGCAGTGCCCAGAGAGGGGGATACTCCTACGAGCAGTACTTC
-	-	TRBV20-1	TRBJ1-2	CSARDTAGVDGYTF	TGCAGTGCTAGAGACACGGCAGGGGTCGATGGCTACACCTTC
-	-	TRBV6-1	TRBJ2-7	CASSDLGVGAGSYEQYF	TGTGCCAGCAGTGACCTGGGCGTTGGGGCAGGATCCTACGAGCAGTACTTC
TRBD2	-	TRBV3-1	TRBJ2-7	CASSPGTSGMDEQYF	TGTGCCAGCAGCCCCGGGACTAGCGGGATGGACGAGCAGTACTTC
TRBD1	-	TRBV6-2/TRBV6-3	TRBJ2-5	CASSYSIRGQGETQYF	TGTGCCAGCAGTTACTCGATCAGGGGGCAGGGTGAGACCCAGTACTTC
TRBD2	-	TRBV29-1	TRBJ2-3	CSVKRGLTDTQYF	TGCAGCGTTAAGCGGGGGTTGACAGATACGCAGTATTTT
-	once	TRBV20-1	TRBJ2-3	CSASLGDTQYF	TGCAGTGCTAGCCTAGGGGATACGCAGTATTTT
TRBD1	-	TRBV24-1	TRBJ2-3	CATSTSGGHDTQYF	TGTGCCACCAGTACCTCAGGGGGTCACGATACGCAGTATTTT
-	-	TRBV27	TRBJ1-2	CASSLGRTYGYTF	TGTGCCAGCAGTTTAGGCCGGACCTATGGCTACACCTTC
-	-	TRBV29-1	TRBJ2-5	CSVSLGGLEETQYF	TGCAGCGTCTCCCTCGGGGGATTGGAAGAGACCCAGTACTTC
TRBD1	-	TRBV7-2	TRBJ1-4	CASKGGGEKLFF	TGTGCCAGCAAAGGGGGCGGTGAAAAACTGTTTTTT
TRBD2	-	TRBV28	TRBJ2-7	CASSSIAGGSYEQYF	TGTGCCAGCAGTTCCATAGCGGGAGGCTCCTACGAGCAGTACTTC